This T cell receptor (beta chain) was recorded in a study of naive and memory T cell subsets. Study-wide results and caveats: There was no ground truth to check naive and memory subset results.

V lost 2 bases and J lost 5, with 19 bases in between. This CDR3 has 16 amino acids. Germline-derived CDR1 and CDR2 are LNHDA and SQIVND (reference sequence). Both TRBC1 and TRBC2 were covered by a beta constant-region primer of two equimolar oligonucleotides. TCRdb redid the calling of the UMI-ligation and nested PCR reads with MiXCR, one entry per CDR3 protein. The sample includes 130,000 to 150,000 distinct CDR3 sequences, about 15% of them seen just once. This clonotype was found a few times. Its antigen remains unidentified. After the first PCR, alpha and beta chain libraries were processed separately.

The J gene is TRBJ2-7, the V gene TRBV19; D might be TRBD1 (5 bases). Sequenced input: naive CD4+ T cells from blood. This sequence originates from a human donor in good health. This chain's CDR3 is CASSIKTPARVNEQYF. CDR3 nucleotide sequence: TGTGCCAGTAGTATAAAAACACCGGCCAGGGTGAACGAGCAGTACTTC.